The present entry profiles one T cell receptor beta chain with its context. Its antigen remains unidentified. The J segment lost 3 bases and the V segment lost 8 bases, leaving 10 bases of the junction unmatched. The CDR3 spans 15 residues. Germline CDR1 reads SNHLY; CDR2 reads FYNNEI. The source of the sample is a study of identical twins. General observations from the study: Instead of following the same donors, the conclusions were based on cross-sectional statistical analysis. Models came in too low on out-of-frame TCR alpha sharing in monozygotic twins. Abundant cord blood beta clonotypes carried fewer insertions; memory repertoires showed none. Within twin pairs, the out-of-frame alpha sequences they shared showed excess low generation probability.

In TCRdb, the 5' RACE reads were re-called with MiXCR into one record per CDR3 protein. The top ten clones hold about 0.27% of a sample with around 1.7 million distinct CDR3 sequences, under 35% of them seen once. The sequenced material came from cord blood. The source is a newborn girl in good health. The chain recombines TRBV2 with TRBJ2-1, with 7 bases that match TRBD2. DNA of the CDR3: TGTGCCAGCGGGCGGACTAGGTGGAACTACAATGAGCAGTTCTTC. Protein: CASGRTRWNYNEQFF.